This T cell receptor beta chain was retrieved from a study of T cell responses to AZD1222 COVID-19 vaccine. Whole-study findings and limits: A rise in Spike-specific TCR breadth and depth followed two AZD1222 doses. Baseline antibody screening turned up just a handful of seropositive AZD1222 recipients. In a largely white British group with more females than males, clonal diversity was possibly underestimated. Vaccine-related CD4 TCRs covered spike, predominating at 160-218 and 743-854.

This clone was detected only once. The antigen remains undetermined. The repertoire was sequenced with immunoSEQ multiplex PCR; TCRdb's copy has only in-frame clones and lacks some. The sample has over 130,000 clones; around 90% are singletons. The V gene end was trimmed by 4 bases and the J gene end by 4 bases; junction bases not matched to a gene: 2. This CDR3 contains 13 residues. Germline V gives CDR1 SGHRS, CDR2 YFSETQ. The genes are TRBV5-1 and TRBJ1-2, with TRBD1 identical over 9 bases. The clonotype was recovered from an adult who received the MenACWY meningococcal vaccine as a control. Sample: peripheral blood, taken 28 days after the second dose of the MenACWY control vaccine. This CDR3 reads CASSADRGYGYTF. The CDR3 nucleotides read TGCGCCAGCAGCGCGGACAGGGGCTATGGCTACACCTTC.